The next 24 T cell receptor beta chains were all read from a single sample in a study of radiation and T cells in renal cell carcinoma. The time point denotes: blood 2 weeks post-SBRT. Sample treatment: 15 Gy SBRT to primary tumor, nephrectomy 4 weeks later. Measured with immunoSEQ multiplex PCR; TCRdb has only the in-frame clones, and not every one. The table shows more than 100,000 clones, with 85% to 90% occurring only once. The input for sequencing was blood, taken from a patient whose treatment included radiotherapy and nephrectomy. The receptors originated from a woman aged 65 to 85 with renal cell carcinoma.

The DNA of the CDR3 is TGTGCCAGCAGTCTCTCCCCCTCCGGGACAGGGCCCCCCGTGCTTGAAGCTTTCTTT. Translated: CASSLSPSGTGPPVLEAFF. This chain links TRBV27 with TRBJ1-1; 9 positions match TRBD1. This CDR3 has 19 residues. In germline, CDR1 is MNHEY, CDR2 SMNVEV (reference sequence). J was trimmed by 7 bases and V by 5 bases; bases with no gene match: 23.

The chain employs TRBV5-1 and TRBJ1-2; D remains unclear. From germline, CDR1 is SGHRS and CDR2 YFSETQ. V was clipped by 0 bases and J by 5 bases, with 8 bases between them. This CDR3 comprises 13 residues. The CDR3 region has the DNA TGCGCCAGCAGCTTGGACAGAGTTTATGGCTACACCTTC. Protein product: CASSLDRVYGYTF.

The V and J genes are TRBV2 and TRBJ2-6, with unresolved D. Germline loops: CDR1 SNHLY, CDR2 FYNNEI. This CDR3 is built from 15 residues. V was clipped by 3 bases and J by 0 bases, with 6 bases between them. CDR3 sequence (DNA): TGTGCCAGCAGTGACTGGGTCTCTGGGGCCAACGTCCTGACTTTC. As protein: CASSDWVSGANVLTF.

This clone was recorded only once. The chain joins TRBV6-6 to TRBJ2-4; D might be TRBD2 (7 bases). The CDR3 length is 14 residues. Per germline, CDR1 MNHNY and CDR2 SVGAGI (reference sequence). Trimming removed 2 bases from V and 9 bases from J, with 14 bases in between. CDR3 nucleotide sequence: TGTGCCAGCAGTTACGGGGGAGGGGGTGGCATTCAGTACTTC. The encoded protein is CASSYGGGGGIQYF.

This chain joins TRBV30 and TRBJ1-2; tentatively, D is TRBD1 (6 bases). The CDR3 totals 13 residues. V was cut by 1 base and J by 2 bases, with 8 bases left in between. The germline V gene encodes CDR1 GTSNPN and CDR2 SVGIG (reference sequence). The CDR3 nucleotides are TGTGCCTGGAGTGCCCAGGGGAACTATGGCTACACCTTC. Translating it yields CAWSAQGNYGYTF.

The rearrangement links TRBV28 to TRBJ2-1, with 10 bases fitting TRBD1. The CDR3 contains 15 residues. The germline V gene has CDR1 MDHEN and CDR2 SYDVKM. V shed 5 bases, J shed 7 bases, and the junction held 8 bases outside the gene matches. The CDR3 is CASSPPGQGRNEQFF. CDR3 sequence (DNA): TGTGCCAGCAGTCCACCGGGACAGGGGAGGAATGAGCAGTTCTTC.

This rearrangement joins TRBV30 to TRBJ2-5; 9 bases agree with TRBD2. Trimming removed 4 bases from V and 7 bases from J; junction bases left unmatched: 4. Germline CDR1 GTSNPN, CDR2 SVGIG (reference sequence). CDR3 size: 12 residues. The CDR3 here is CAWKSSGGTQYF. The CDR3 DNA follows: TGTGCCTGGAAGAGTAGCGGGGGGACCCAGTACTTC.

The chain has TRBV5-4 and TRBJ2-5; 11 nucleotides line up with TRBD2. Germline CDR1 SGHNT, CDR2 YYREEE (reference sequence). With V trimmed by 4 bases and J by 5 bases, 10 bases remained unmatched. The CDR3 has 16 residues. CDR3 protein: CASSLAGLAEGETQYF. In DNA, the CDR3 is TGTGCCAGCAGCCTGGCGGGACTAGCGGAAGGGGAGACCCAGTACTTC.

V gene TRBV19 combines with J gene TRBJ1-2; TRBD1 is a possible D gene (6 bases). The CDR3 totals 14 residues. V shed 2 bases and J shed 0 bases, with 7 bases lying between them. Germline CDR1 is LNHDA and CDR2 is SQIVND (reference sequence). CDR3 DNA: TGTGCCAGTAGTATAACAGGGACTAACTATGGCTACACCTTC. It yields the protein CASSITGTNYGYTF.

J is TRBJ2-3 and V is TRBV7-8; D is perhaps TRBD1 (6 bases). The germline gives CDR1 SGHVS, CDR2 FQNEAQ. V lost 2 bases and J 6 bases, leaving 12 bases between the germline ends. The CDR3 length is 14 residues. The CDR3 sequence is CASSLIGDRDTQYF. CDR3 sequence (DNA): TGTGCCAGCAGCTTAATTGGAGACAGGGATACGCAGTATTTT.

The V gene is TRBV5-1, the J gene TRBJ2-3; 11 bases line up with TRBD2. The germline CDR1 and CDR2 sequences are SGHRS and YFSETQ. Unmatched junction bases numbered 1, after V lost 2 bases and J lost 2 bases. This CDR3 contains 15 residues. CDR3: CASSLLAGATDTQYF. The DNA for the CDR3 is TGCGCCAGCAGCTTACTAGCGGGGGCCACAGATACGCAGTATTTT.

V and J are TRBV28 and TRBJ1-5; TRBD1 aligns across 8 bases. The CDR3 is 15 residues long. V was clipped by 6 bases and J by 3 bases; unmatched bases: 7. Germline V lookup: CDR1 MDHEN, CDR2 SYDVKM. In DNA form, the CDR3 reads TGTGCCAGCAGATCACCGGACAGGGCCAATCAGCCCCAGCATTTT. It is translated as CASRSPDRANQPQHF.

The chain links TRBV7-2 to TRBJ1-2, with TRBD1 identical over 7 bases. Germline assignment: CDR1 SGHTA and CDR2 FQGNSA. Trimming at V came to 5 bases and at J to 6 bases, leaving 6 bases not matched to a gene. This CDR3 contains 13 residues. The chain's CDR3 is CASSPRGTDGYTF. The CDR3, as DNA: TGTGCCAGCAGCCCTCGCGGGACAGATGGCTACACCTTC. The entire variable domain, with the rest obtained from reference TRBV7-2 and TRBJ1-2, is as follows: GAGVSQSPSNKVTEKGKDVELRCDPISGHTALYWYRQSLGQGLEFLIYFQGNSAPDKSGLPSDRFSAERTGGSVSTLTIQRTQQEDSAVYLCASSPRGTDGYTFGSGTRLTVV.

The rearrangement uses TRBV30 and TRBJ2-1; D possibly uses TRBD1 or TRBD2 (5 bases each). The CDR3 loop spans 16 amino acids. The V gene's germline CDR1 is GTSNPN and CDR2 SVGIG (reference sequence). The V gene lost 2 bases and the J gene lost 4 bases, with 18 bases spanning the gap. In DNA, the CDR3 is TGTGCCTGGAGTCCCTCGGAGAGGGGCTGGTACAATGAGCAGTTCTTC. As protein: CAWSPSERGWYNEQFF.

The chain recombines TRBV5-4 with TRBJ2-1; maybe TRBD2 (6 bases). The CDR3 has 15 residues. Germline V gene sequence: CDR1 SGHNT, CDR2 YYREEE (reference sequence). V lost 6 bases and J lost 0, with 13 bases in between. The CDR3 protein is CASNMAGSSYNEQFF. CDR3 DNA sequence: TGTGCCAGCAATATGGCGGGGTCCTCCTACAATGAGCAGTTCTTC.

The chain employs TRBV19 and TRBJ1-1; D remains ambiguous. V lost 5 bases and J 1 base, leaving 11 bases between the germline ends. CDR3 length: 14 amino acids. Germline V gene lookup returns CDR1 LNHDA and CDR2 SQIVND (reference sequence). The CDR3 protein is CASSPWIENTEAFF. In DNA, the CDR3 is TGTGCCAGTAGTCCATGGATCGAGAACACTGAAGCTTTCTTT.

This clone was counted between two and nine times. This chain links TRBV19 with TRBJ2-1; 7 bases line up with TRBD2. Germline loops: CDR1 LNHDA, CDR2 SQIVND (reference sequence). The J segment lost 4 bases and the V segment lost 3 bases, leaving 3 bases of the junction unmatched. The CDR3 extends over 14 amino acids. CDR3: CASSIERGYNEQFF. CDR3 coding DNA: TGTGCCAGTAGTATCGAGCGGGGTTACAATGAGCAGTTCTTC.

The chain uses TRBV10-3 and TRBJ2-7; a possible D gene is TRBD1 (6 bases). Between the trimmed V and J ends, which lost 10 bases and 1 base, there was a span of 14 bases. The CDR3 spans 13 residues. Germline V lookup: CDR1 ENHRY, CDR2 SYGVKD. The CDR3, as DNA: TGTGCCACGGGGACACCGAAGTCCTACGAGCAGTACTTC. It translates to CATGTPKSYEQYF.

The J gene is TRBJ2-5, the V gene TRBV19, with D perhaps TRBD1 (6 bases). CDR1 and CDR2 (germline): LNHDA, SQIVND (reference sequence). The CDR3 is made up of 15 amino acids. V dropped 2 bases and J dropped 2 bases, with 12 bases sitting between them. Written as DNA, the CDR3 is TGTGCCAGTAGTATAAGGGACAATAAGCAAGAGACCCAGTACTTC. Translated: CASSIRDNKQETQYF.

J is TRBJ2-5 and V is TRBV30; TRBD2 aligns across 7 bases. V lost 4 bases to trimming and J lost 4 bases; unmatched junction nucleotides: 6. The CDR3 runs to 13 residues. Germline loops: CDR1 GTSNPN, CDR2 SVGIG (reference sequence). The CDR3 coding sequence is TGTGCCTGGAAGACTAGCTTTCTAGAGACCCAGTACTTC. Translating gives CAWKTSFLETQYF.

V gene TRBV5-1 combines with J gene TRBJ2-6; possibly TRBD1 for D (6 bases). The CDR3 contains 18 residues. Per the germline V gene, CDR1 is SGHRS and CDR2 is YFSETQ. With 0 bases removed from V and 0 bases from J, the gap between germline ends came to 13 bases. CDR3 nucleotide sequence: TGCGCCAGCAGCTTGGTTCCCTTGGGGGCCTCTGGGGCCAACGTCCTGACTTTC. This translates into CASSLVPLGASGANVLTF.

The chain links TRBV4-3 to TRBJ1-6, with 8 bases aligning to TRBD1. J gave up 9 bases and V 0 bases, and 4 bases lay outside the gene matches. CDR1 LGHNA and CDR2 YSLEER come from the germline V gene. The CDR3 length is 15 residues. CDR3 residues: CASSQDPDRASPLHF. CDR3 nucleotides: TGCGCCAGCAGCCAAGACCCGGACAGGGCTTCACCCCTCCACTTT.

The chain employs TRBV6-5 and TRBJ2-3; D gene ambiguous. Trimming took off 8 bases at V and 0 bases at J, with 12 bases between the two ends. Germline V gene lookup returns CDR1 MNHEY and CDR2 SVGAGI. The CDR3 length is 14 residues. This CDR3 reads CASVAAASTDTQYF. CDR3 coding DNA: TGTGCCAGCGTTGCGGCGGCTAGCACAGATACGCAGTATTTT.

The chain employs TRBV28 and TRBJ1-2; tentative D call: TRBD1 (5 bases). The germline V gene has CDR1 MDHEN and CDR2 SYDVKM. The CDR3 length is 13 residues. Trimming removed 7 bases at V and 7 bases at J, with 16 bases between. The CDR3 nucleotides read TGTGCCAGCAACCGCCTTCAGGGCGCTGGCTACACCTTC. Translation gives CASNRLQGAGYTF.